The present TCR beta chain was sequenced within a study of response to subunit inactivated influenza vaccine. Study-wide results and caveats: Researchers suggested that each seasonal influenza vaccination recruits few new T cells.

This clonotype was counted a few times. Its cognate antigen is unknown. TCRdb passed the RT-PCR reads through MiXCR, listing each CDR3 protein once. This table has 650,000 to 700,000 distinct CDR3 sequences, approximately 14% appearing once. V trimming: 4 bases; J trimming: 0 bases; junction bases outside the gene matches: 10. The CDR3 has 18 amino acids. Germline V gene lookup returns CDR1 SGHAT and CDR2 FQNNGV. V is TRBV11-2 and J is TRBJ2-5, with 11 bases matching TRBD2. The specimen comprised PBMCs from blood, sampled about 13 days after vaccination. The sequence derives from a man aged 50-59 years who received an inactivated influenza vaccine. The CDR3 sequence is CASSSVRGLAGHQETQYF. The CDR3 DNA reads as TGTGCCAGCAGCTCTGTCCGAGGACTAGCGGGCCACCAAGAGACCCAGTACTTC.